The source of this TCR beta chain is a study of shared clonotypes between healthy human individuals (dated by TCRdb to the early 2020s). For the wider study: Two women and a few men aged 18 to 49 years were included in the cohort. Between about 0.8 and 8.9 billion PBMCs per donor were obtained by leukapheresis. Blood TCR repertoires of a handful of healthy adults were deeply sequenced to estimate repertoire size and the extent of clonotype sharing between individuals. For each donor, three plates each were used for CD4 naive and CD4 memory, two plates were used for CD8 naive, and one plate was used for CD8 memory. Different laboratories and diverse techniques were used to prepare libraries and sequence TCR repertoires, to increase sequencing depth and limit assay-specific biases. Broad study findings and their caveats: Sharing across a few donors was observed for about 5% of naive CD4, 3% to 3.5% of naive CD8, about 2.3% of memory CD4, and around 0.4% of memory CD8 clonotypes. Naive subsets generally had larger estimated clonotype richness than memory subsets. Based on pairwise subsampling, the degree of clonotype sharing among donors was expected to be affected by sequencing depth. Sampling was restricted to blood, and TCR repertoires in tissue are likely to differ from TCR repertoires in blood. Because the study included a small number of donors, the genetic and exposure-history diversity represented was limited. Incomplete sequencing was indicated by rarefaction of sorted-subset datasets, despite the large sequencing depth. Clonotypes shared by all four sorted-subset donors showed higher generation probabilities than non-shared clonotypes.

A word on this clone: Its binding antigen is unknown. One base away there is no much larger clone; base qualities are not given.

Trimming takes 8 bases from V and 6 bases from J, and the germline ends sit 22 bases apart. Measured from the cysteine to the phenylalanine, the CDR3 is 16 residues long. Just CDR3 DNA is preserved here, 48 bases in frame from base 1. CDR1 and CDR2 were assigned from the germline V gene as SGHAT and FQNNGV. Using the deep immunoSEQ assay, TCR CDR3 regions were amplified from genomic DNA by multiplex PCR. For each cell subset, the extracted genomic DNA was distributed evenly across all wells of several immunoSEQ 96-well plates, and each plate served as one replicate. Each replicate PCR for sorted subsets received approximately 220 ng genomic DNA, equal to about 29,000 T cell genomes. Purified libraries were measured with a Qubit 3.0 fluorometer, size-checked on a Bioanalyzer 2100, and measured again with the KAPA Library Quantification kit. A separate single-read 150-cycle Illumina NextSeq 550 flow cell was used to sequence each immunoSEQ 96-well plate. Processing in the source paper ran as follows. Because the immunoSEQ output held only junctional sequences and lacked quality scores, the filtering could not match the filtering applied to full-length reads. To assign V/J genes and CDR3, sequences were annotated against IMGT germline references using PyIR, a Python wrapper for IgBLAST v1.9. Reads were removed for weak V/J assignments (E-value above 1e-6), missing CDR3, stop codons, out-of-frame junctions, or ambiguous translated residues. V3J clonotypes were defined as sequences sharing the same inferred V gene, J gene, and CDR3 amino acid sequence. Percentage overlap between repertoires was computed as shared unique clonotypes divided by the size of the smaller repertoire. Three approaches were used to assess repertoire richness: RTK rarefaction, the Chao1 estimator, and Recon v2.1 estimates of unobserved clonotypes. OLGA was used to compute generation probabilities for all TCRbeta clonotypes that the gDNA method yielded from four donors. In TCRdb, the immuneACCESS table is reduced to in-frame sequences with V and J assigned. These tables do not hold every clone; where another copy was compared, an unresolved V gene accounts for under half, and the others remain unexplained. That table is the source of V, J and clone size, and D and trimming were worked out from the DNA. Within this sample are about 2.1 million clones, with 80% to 95% of them counted one time only. The top ten clones comprise about 1.7% of the sample.

CD8 naive samples were CD45RO-negative cells positively selected for CCR7, giving a CD45RA+CCR7+ population that excluded TemRA cells. The donors were healthy, HIV-negative adults who had no recently reported acute infections or vaccinations. Every donor was a Caucasian adult living in Nashville, Tennessee, USA. Blood was collected by leukapheresis, and PBMCs were isolated by Ficoll-Histopaque density gradient centrifugation and then cryopreserved in liquid nitrogen vapor phase. Analytical flow cytometry was used to check the purity and quantity of every magnetically sorted T cell population. Genomic DNA was isolated from each sorted fraction and quantified by UV absorbance on a Nanodrop 2000c.

The sample consisted of naive CD8+ T cells from PBMCs. The sample's cell subset or site label is to be understood as: CD45RA+CCR7+. This chain is built from TRBV11-2 and TRBJ2-2; tentative D gene TRBD1, with 6 bases matching. This receptor was identified in a man younger than 30 in good health. Some clones in this sample may be carry-over from other donors' samples. The CDR3 corresponds to CASAPMDRTSSGELFF. The nucleotide sequence is TGTGCCAGCGCCCCGATGGACAGAACCTCCTCCGGGGAGCTGTTTTTT.